This passage covers 24 T cell receptor beta chains from one sample sequenced in a study of blood T cell repertoires in COVID-19. The assay was immunoSEQ multiplex PCR, and TCRdb's table has in-frame clones only and misses some. The sample holds 45,000 to 70,000 clones, over 80% seen once. Sequencing was carried out using peripheral blood. The receptors derive from a woman aged 55-75 years with active or convalescent COVID-19.

The chain has TRBV10-3 and TRBJ2-7, with 7 bases lining up with TRBD1. V lost 3 bases, J lost 2 bases, and 1 base stayed unmatched. Germline CDR1 and CDR2: ENHRY and SYGVKD. This CDR3 is built from 13 residues. The CDR3 nucleotides read TGTGCCATCAGTGAAGGACAGGCCTACGAGCAGTACTTC. It codes for CAISEGQAYEQYF.

The chain couples TRBV27 to TRBJ2-1, with 9 bases matching TRBD2. The CDR3 runs to 15 residues. V trimming: 6 bases; J trimming: 7 bases; junction bases outside the gene matches: 10. Germline CDR1 is MNHEY and CDR2 is SMNVEV (reference sequence). The CDR3 DNA reads as TGTGCCAGCAGGCTGCTCTTGCGGGAGGGGAATGAGCAGTTCTTC. Amino acids: CASRLLLREGNEQFF.

This clone was seen a handful of times. This chain uses TRBV5-4 with TRBJ1-6, with 7 positions matching TRBD1. Per germline, CDR1 SGHNT and CDR2 YYREEE (reference sequence). This CDR3 contains 15 residues. V trimming: 4 bases; J trimming: 5 bases; junction bases outside the gene matches: 6. This CDR3 is CASSATGDNNSPLHF. The CDR3 DNA is TGTGCCAGCAGCGCCACAGGGGATAATAATTCACCCCTCCACTTT.

The chain carries TRBV15 and TRBJ2-4; no firm D call. The CDR3 runs 15 residues. The V end lost 0 bases, the J end lost 0 bases, and 6 bases lay between the germline ends. Germline V gene data show CDR1 as LNHNV and CDR2 as YYDKDF (reference sequence). The CDR3 spells CATSREALAKNIQYF. The CDR3 nucleotides read TGTGCCACCAGCAGAGAGGCATTAGCCAAAAACATTCAGTACTTC.

The rearrangement joins TRBV6-5 to TRBJ1-5, with 10 positions matching TRBD1. Germline trimming cut 4 bases from V and 1 base from J; bases unmatched to any gene: 4. CDR1 MNHEY and CDR2 SVGAGI come from the germline V gene. There are 16 residues in the CDR3. The CDR3 spells CASSLDRGGSNQPQHF. CDR3 nucleotides: TGTGCCAGCAGTTTGGACAGGGGGGGGAGCAATCAGCCCCAGCATTTT.

The J gene is TRBJ1-1, the V gene TRBV21-1. TRBV21-1 is a recognized pseudogene. The length of the CDR3 is 17 residues. CDR3 DNA: TGTGCCAGCAGCAAAACTCCGGGGGGCCGGGTGAACACTGAAGCTTTCTTT. Its translation: CASSKTPGGRVNTEAFF.

The rearrangement joins TRBV4-2 to TRBJ2-1, with D uncertain. This CDR3 has 16 residues. The germline gives CDR1 LGHNA, CDR2 YNFKEQ. V was cut by 1 base and J by 0 bases, with 10 bases left in between. The DNA for the CDR3 is TGTGCCAGCAGCCAAGGGAACTATGGCTCCTACAATGAGCAGTTCTTC. Translating it yields CASSQGNYGSYNEQFF.

This clone was recorded only once. The CDR3 reads CATSRVRQGPLTDTQYF. DNA of the CDR3: TGTGCCACCAGCAGAGTGCGACAGGGACCCCTCACAGATACGCAGTATTTT. The rearrangement uses TRBV15 and TRBJ2-3, with 7 bases matching TRBD1. This CDR3 contains 17 residues. From germline, CDR1 is LNHNV and CDR2 YYDKDF (reference sequence). With V trimmed by 1 base and J by 2 bases, 9 bases remained unmatched.

V usage is TRBV12-3 or TRBV12-4 and J usage is TRBJ1-1; TRBD1 matches at 7 bases. The CDR3 length is 13 residues. The J segment lost 3 bases and the V segment lost 5 bases, leaving 3 bases of the junction unmatched. CDR3 in amino acids: CASSVDRDTEAFF. The CDR3 DNA is TGTGCCAGCAGTGTCGACAGGGACACTGAAGCTTTCTTT.

The chain has TRBV24-1 and TRBJ1-2; D is unresolved. The length of the CDR3 is 14 residues. Trimming took 8 bases from V and 0 from J, leaving 12 bases between them. Per germline, CDR1 KGHDR and CDR2 SFDVKD. This CDR3 is CATNSDGTNYGYTF. Here the CDR3 DNA reads TGTGCCACCAATTCGGACGGGACTAACTATGGCTACACCTTC.

The V gene is TRBV9, the J gene TRBJ1-2, with D perhaps matching TRBD1 (5 bases). Germline assignment: CDR1 SGDLS and CDR2 YYNGEE. Between the trimmed V and J ends, which lost 4 bases and 1 base, there was a span of 14 bases. This CDR3 contains 15 residues. Here the CDR3 reads CASSLTQDHNYGYTF. The CDR3 coding sequence is TGTGCCAGCAGCCTCACACAGGACCATAACTATGGCTACACCTTC. The variable domain in full, with the rest retrieved from reference TRBV9 and TRBJ1-2, is DSGVTQTPKHLITATGQRVTLRCSPRSGDLSVYWYQQSLDQGLQFLIQYYNGEERAKGNILERFSAQQFPDLHSELNLSSLELGDSALYFCASSLTQDHNYGYTFGSGTRLTVV.

The genes are TRBV6-5 and TRBJ2-2; D is ambiguous. V dropped 0 bases and J dropped 8 bases, with 10 bases sitting between them. Germline V CDR1 and CDR2: MNHEY, SVGAGI. The CDR3 is 14 residues long. In DNA form, the CDR3 reads TGTGCCAGCAGTTACTCTTTGAAGCAAGGGGAGCTGTTTTTT. The encoded protein is CASSYSLKQGELFF.

The genes are TRBV18 and TRBJ1-5; D is unclear. Germline CDR1 reads KGHSH; CDR2 reads LQKENI. This CDR3 is 13 amino acids long. Between the trimmed V and J ends, which lost 3 bases and 4 bases, there was a span of 7 bases. CDR3 in amino acids: CASSPAENQPQHF. DNA of the CDR3: TGTGCCAGCTCACCTGCGGAAAATCAGCCCCAGCATTTT.

Only one count was recorded for this clone. The chain is built from TRBV28 and TRBJ1-5, with a weak D call TRBD1 (6 bases). Deletions cut 7 bases from V and 6 bases from J, with 13 bases between. Germline V gives CDR1 MDHEN, CDR2 SYDVKM. There are 13 residues in the CDR3. The CDR3 sequence is CASTRDKFQPQHF. The CDR3 DNA follows: TGTGCCAGCACAAGGGACAAGTTTCAGCCCCAGCATTTT.

V usage is TRBV18 and J usage is TRBJ2-5, with 11 bases matching TRBD2. Trimming took 2 bases from V and 5 from J; bases not matched to a gene: 10. The CDR3 is 17 amino acids. In germline, CDR1 is KGHSH, CDR2 LQKENI. CDR3 nucleotide sequence: TGTGCCAGCTCACCAAGCCTAGCGGGGGGCTCCCGGGAGACCCAGTACTTC. Amino acids: CASSPSLAGGSRETQYF.

This sequence joins TRBV6-5 and TRBJ1-1, with D possibly being TRBD1 (5 bases). The CDR3 is made up of 15 amino acids. Trimming removed 2 bases at V and 0 bases at J, with 10 bases between. CDR1 is MNHEY, CDR2 SVGAGI, per germline. The CDR3 region is CASSYVGGMNTEAFF. DNA of the CDR3: TGTGCCAGCAGTTACGTCGGGGGGATGAACACTGAAGCTTTCTTT.

The chain employs TRBV29-1 and TRBJ2-3, with 8 positions matching TRBD1. The CDR3 consists of 15 residues. Germline values: CDR1 SQVTM, CDR2 ANQGSEA. V lost 3 bases to trimming and J lost 2 bases; unmatched junction nucleotides: 7. Here the CDR3 DNA reads TGCAGCGTTGACGCACCGGGACAGGCCACAGATACGCAGTATTTT. Amino acid sequence: CSVDAPGQATDTQYF.

The rearrangement joins TRBV30 to TRBJ1-6, with 8 bases matching TRBD1. The CDR3 consists of 16 residues. V dropped 7 bases and J dropped 7; count of bases not matched to a gene: 15. CDR1 is GTSNPN, CDR2 SVGIG, per germline (reference sequence). As DNA, the CDR3 is TGTGCCTCTGTAGGACTACCCAGGGGGCGAAATTCACCCCTCCACTTT. This sequence encodes CASVGLPRGRNSPLHF. Complete variable domain (other parts from reference TRBV30 and TRBJ1-6): SQTIHQWPATLVQPVGSPLSLECTVEGTSNPNLYWYRQAAGRGLQLLFYSVGIGQISSEVPQNLSASRPQDRQFILSSKKLLLSDSGFYLCASVGLPRGRNSPLHFGNGTRLTVT.

This chain connects TRBV6-5 to TRBJ1-5; D might be TRBD1 (5 bases). Germline V gene lookup returns CDR1 MNHEY and CDR2 SVGAGI. This CDR3 has 15 amino acids. The V and J ends lost 6 bases and 0 bases respectively, with 12 bases between them. The CDR3 reads CASRSGLNSNQPQHF. The CDR3, as DNA: TGTGCCAGCAGATCAGGGCTTAATAGCAATCAGCCCCAGCATTTT.

The CDR3 region is CASSPPGDGYEQYF. CDR3 coding DNA: TGTGCCAGCAGCCCTCCGGGGGACGGCTACGAGCAGTACTTC. The chain is built from TRBV9 and TRBJ2-7; D might be TRBD2 (6 bases). There are 14 residues in the CDR3. V lost 4 bases and J lost 3, with 14 bases in between. Per the germline V gene, CDR1 is SGDLS and CDR2 is YYNGEE.

This rearrangement joins TRBV15 to TRBJ2-5; 13 bases map to TRBD2. This CDR3 has 16 residues. In germline, CDR1 is LNHNV, CDR2 YYDKDF (reference sequence). Trimming at V came to 2 bases and at J to 5 bases, leaving 5 bases not matched to a gene. CDR3 amino acids: CATSRSPTSGRETQYF. The CDR3 bases are TGTGCCACCAGCAGATCCCCGACTAGCGGGAGGGAGACCCAGTACTTC.

This clone is a singleton in its sample. The rearrangement uses TRBV2 and TRBJ2-3, with a tentative D call TRBD1 (6 bases). Trimming removed 8 bases at V and 4 bases at J, with 13 bases between. The CDR3 has 13 amino acids. The germline V gene has CDR1 SNHLY and CDR2 FYNNEI. Written as DNA, the CDR3 is TGTGCCAGCGACAGGAACCCCGCAGATACGCAGTATTTT. Translation gives CASDRNPADTQYF. The complete variable domain, with remaining parts taken from reference TRBV2 and TRBJ2-3, reads EPEVTQTPSHQVTQMGQEVILRCVPISNHLYFYWYRQILGQKVEFLVSFYNNEISEKSEIFDDQFSVERPDGSNFTLKIRSTKLEDSAMYFCASDRNPADTQYFGPGTRLTVL.

This clone occurred a few times. Here the CDR3 DNA reads TGTGCCAGCAGCTTCCGGGACAGAGCTTATGGCTACACCTTC. Amino acid sequence: CASSFRDRAYGYTF. V gene TRBV7-2 combines with J gene TRBJ1-2; TRBD1 aligns across 7 bases. Germline V gene lookup returns CDR1 SGHTA and CDR2 FQGNSA. The CDR3 covers 14 residues. With 3 bases clipped from V and 5 bases from J, the junction kept 6 bases outside the gene matches.

The chain employs TRBV14 and TRBJ2-5; D gene uncertain. Germline assignment: CDR1 SGHDN and CDR2 FVKESK. Trimming pared 4 bases from V and 5 bases from J, leaving 5 bases between. The CDR3 covers 11 residues. CDR3 residues: CASSLQETQYF. In DNA form, the CDR3 reads TGTGCCAGCAGCCTTCAGGAGACCCAGTACTTC.